These 7 T cell receptor beta chains were sequenced from one sample in a study of CXCR3-negative and CXCR3-positive naive CD8 T cells. TRB cDNA was prepared as libraries by UMI-labeled 5' RACE. TCRdb processed the 5' RACE reads again and assigns one entry to each CDR3 protein, with no DNA. Listed are about 130,000 distinct CDR3 sequences; around 0.5% falls within the top ten. The specimen was naive CXCR3- CD8+ T cells from blood. The subset was: CD45RO-CCR7+CD27+CD95- naive CD8+ T cells lacking CXCR3 (TNR3-). The receptors were gathered from a human donor in good health. Some clones in this sample may be carry-over from other donors' samples.

V gene TRBV4-3 combines with J gene TRBJ2-3; the D gene TCRdb calls, TRBD1, cannot be checked with no DNA. The germline V gene encodes CDR1 LGHNA and CDR2 YSLEER. The CDR3 loop spans 16 amino acids. The CDR3 reads CASSRNVAGGTDTQYF.

The V call is TRBV4-1, the J call TRBJ1-2; TCRdb names TRBD1, which stays unverified in the absence of DNA. The CDR3 length is 14 residues. Per germline, CDR1 MGHRA and CDR2 YSYEKL. The CDR3 loop reads CASSQEGVLYGYTF.

This rearrangement joins TRBV11-2 to TRBJ2-7; TCRdb's D call, TRBD2, is unchecked because there is no DNA. This CDR3 has 18 residues. The germline CDR1 and CDR2 sequences are SGHAT and FQNNGV. CDR3 loop: CASSAGLAGDEWLYEQYF.

V gene TRBV5-1 combines with J gene TRBJ2-2; TCRdb selects TRBD1, and the lack of DNA leaves this call unchecked. The CDR3 runs to 19 residues. From germline, CDR1 is SGHRS and CDR2 YFSETQ. CDR3 sequence reads: CASSPGRASTGSNTGELFF.

V and J are TRBV15 and TRBJ2-5; TCRdb selects TRBD1, and the lack of DNA leaves this call unchecked. Germline V gene sequence: CDR1 LNHNV, CDR2 YYDKDF (reference sequence). This CDR3 has 15 residues. The CDR3 reads CATSRDTMGGETQYF. The full variable domain, with the rest looked up from reference TRBV15 and TRBJ2-5, is DAMVIQNPRYQVTQFGKPVTLSCSQTLNHNVMYWYQQKSSQAPKLLFHYYDKDFNNEADTPDNFQSRRPNTSFCFLDIRSPGLGDTAMYLCATSRDTMGGETQYFGPGTRLLVL.

The rearrangement joins TRBV7-9 to TRBJ2-1; with no DNA, the TCRdb D assignment of TRBD2 cannot be verified. Germline CDR1 SEHNR, CDR2 FQNEAQ (reference sequence). This CDR3 is built from 17 residues. CDR3 sequence: CASSLAGWVEAYNEQFF. Filled out from reference TRBV7-9 and TRBJ2-1, the complete variable domain reads DTGVSQNPRHKITKRGQNVTFRCDPISEHNRLYWYRQTLGQGPEFLTYFQNEAQLEKSRLLSDRFSAERPKGSFSTLEIQRTEQGDSAMYLCASSLAGWVEAYNEQFFGPGTRLTVL.

The chain combines TRBV6-2 or TRBV6-3 with TRBJ2-1; TCRdb names TRBD2, which stays unverified in the absence of DNA. The CDR3 is made up of 16 amino acids. The germline V gene encodes CDR1 MNHEY and CDR2 SVGEGT. CDR3 region: CASSYSAGGIHNEQFF.